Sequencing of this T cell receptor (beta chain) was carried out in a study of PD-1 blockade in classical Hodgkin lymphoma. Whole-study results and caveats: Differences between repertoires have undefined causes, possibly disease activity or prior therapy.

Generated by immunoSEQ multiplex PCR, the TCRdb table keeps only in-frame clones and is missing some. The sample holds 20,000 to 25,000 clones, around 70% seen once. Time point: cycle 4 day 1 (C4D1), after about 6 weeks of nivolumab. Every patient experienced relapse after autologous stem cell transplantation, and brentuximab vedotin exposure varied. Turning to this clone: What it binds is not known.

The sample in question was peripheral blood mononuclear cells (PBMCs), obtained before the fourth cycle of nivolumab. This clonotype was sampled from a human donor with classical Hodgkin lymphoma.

The CDR3 reads CASSSGDRGYLGQFF. For the CDR3, the DNA is TGTGCCAGCAGTTCAGGAGATAGGGGTTATCTCGGGCAGTTCTTC. The chain recombines TRBV28 with TRBJ2-1, with TRBD1 as a possible D gene (5 bases). Germline V lookup: CDR1 MDHEN, CDR2 SYDVKM. Trimming shortened V by 4 bases and J by 12 bases, and 22 bases separated the two germline ends. There are 15 residues in the CDR3.